This T cell receptor beta chain was retrieved from a study of shared clonotypes between healthy human individuals. Repertoires were generated with immunoSEQ multiplex PCR, while TCRdb's copy carries only in-frame clones and drops some. The sample consists of about 110,000 clones, 67% of them appearing once. The CDR3 runs 14 residues. V was trimmed by 3 bases and J by 8 bases, leaving 17 bases between them. Germline CDR1 SGDLS, CDR2 YYNGEE. Concerning this clone itself: No antigen is known for it.

Study-level findings and limits: Generation probabilities of non-shared clonotypes were lower (relative to those shared by all four donors).

Recent acute infections and vaccinations were absent in the healthy HIV-negative adult donors. The source is a woman in her thirties in good health. The sequencing input was memory CD8+ T cells sorted from blood. The subset was: CD45RO+ cells pooled with CCR7-negative TemRA cells. J is TRBJ1-2 and V is TRBV9; D might be TRBD1 (6 bases). CDR3 sequence reads: CASSAMRYRVGYTF. The CDR3 DNA reads TGTGCCAGCAGCGCAATGCGTTACAGGGTCGGCTACACCTTC.